The T cell receptor beta chain under discussion was sequenced for a study of blood T cell repertoires in COVID-19. Study at large: The study drew acute and convalescent COVID-19 samples from the United States, Italy and Spain.

The CDR3 spans 13 residues. The V end lost 0 bases, the J end lost 6 bases, and 7 bases lay between the germline ends. In germline, CDR1 is MGHRA, CDR2 YSYEKL. Sequencing was performed with immunoSEQ multiplex PCR; in TCRdb, only in-frame clones are kept and a portion is missing. The sample has about 240,000 clones, about 79% seen once. The J gene is TRBJ2-3, the V gene TRBV4-1; perhaps TRBD2 as D (6 bases). This receptor was obtained from a woman of 80 years or more with acute or convalescent COVID-19. The sample comprised peripheral blood. Here the CDR3 reads CASSQDRGDTQYF. The CDR3 bases are TGCGCCAGCAGCCAAGATCGGGGGGATACGCAGTATTTT.